Listed here are 9 T cell receptor beta chains from one sample, sequenced in a study of T cells in Graves' hyperthyroidism and ophthalmopathy. Amplification yielded TCR beta CDR3 regions, with RNA transcripts as the source. A first-round RT-PCR of the TCR CDR3 used the HTBI primer set. TCRdb analysed the multiplex PCR reads with MiXCR anew, one entry per CDR3 protein. The table has a few hundred thousand distinct CDR3 sequences, about 15% seen once. Material: blood. The source of these receptors is a woman aged 55-70 years with Graves' ophthalmopathy.

This clonotype showed up many times. This sequence joins TRBV4-2 and TRBJ1-1, with 12 bases lining up with TRBD1. CDR3 length equals 17 residues. Germline V gene sequence: CDR1 LGHNA, CDR2 YNFKEQ. The J segment lost 4 bases and the V segment lost 4 bases, leaving 10 bases of the junction unmatched. The chain's CDR3 is CASSPGTGGGLGTEAFF. The CDR3 DNA is TGTGCCAGCAGCCCCGGGACAGGGGGCGGGTTGGGCACTGAAGCTTTCTTT.

This clonotype was observed many times. The V and J genes are TRBV5-1 and TRBJ2-1, with 9 nucleotides matching TRBD2. V gave up 3 bases and J gave up 7 bases; unmatched junction bases: 20. The CDR3 sequence is 19 residues long. Germline assignment: CDR1 SGHRS and CDR2 YFSETQ. DNA for the CDR3: TGCGCCAGCAGCTCCTGGACTAGCGCTAGAAAGGGGCTGGGTAATGAGCAGTTCTTC. It codes for CASSSWTSARKGLGNEQFF.

The genes are TRBV5-6 and TRBJ2-2, with D possibly called TRBD1 or TRBD2 (5 bases each). V lost 4 bases to trimming and J lost 4 bases, with 14 bases between them. The CDR3 has 15 residues. Germline V lookup: CDR1 SGHDT, CDR2 YYEEEE. The CDR3 protein is CASSPMRGTTGELFF. Written as DNA, the CDR3 is TGTGCCAGCAGCCCTATGAGGGGTACCACCGGGGAGCTGTTTTTT.

This clonotype was recorded many times. The genes are TRBV7-3 and TRBJ2-7, with D possibly being TRBD1 or TRBD2 (6 bases each). V dropped 5 bases and J dropped 5 bases, with 19 bases sitting between them. In germline, CDR1 is SGHTA, CDR2 FQGTGA. The CDR3 length is 15 residues. CDR3 loop: CASSVTRGRQDEQYF. CDR3 nucleotide sequence: TGTGCCAGCAGCGTGACCCGGGGGCGTCAGGACGAGCAGTACTTC.

This clonotype appeared a few times. The chain carries TRBV5-1 and TRBJ1-3; no reliable D call. The germline CDR1 and CDR2 sequences are SGHRS and YFSETQ. This CDR3 is built from 13 residues. V was shortened by 2 bases and J by 8 bases, with 11 bases between the two germline ends. CDR3 coding DNA: TGCGCCAGCAGCTTAGGAGGTCCGGACACCATATATTTT. This translates into CASSLGGPDTIYF.

This clonotype has a count of ten or more. The rearrangement uses TRBV9 and TRBJ2-3; tentative D call: TRBD2 (6 bases). CDR3 size: 14 residues. The V gene lost 5 bases and the J gene lost 0 bases, with 10 bases spanning the gap. Germline V gives CDR1 SGDLS, CDR2 YYNGEE. The CDR3 is CASSPSGSTDTQYF. Written as DNA, the CDR3 is TGTGCCAGCAGTCCCAGCGGGAGCACAGATACGCAGTATTTT.

The chain joins TRBV28 to TRBJ2-1; TRBD2 matches at 12 bases. Germline values: CDR1 MDHEN, CDR2 SYDVKM. The CDR3 has 15 residues. Trimming at V came to 4 bases and at J to 8 bases, leaving 6 bases not matched to a gene. The CDR3 protein is CASSSSGRARDEQFF. CDR3 nucleotides: TGTGCCAGCAGTTCTAGCGGGAGGGCCAGGGATGAGCAGTTCTTC.

This clonotype has just a few counts. This may be a read error, as it is one base from a much larger clone. The rearrangement uses TRBV2 and TRBJ1-6; weak D call: TRBD1 (6 bases). CDR1 and CDR2 (germline): SNHLY, FYNNEI. CDR3 length equals 13 residues. V was trimmed by 9 bases and J by 8 bases, leaving 14 bases between them. CDR3 in amino acids: CARGFGQYSPLHF. Here the CDR3 DNA reads TGTGCCAGGGGGTTCGGACAGTATTCACCCCTCCACTTT.

Ten or more counts support this clonotype. This chain joins TRBV9 and TRBJ2-7, with TRBD2 identical over 12 bases. The CDR3 spans 16 residues. Germline CDR1 and CDR2: SGDLS and YYNGEE. V gave up 4 bases and J gave up 5 bases; unmatched junction bases: 10. CDR3 bases: TGTGCCAGCAGCTCCGGACTAGCGGGAATTGGTAACGAGCAGTACTTC. Translated: CASSSGLAGIGNEQYF.